A single TCR beta chain is shown here with its context. Germline trimming cut 0 bases from V and 7 bases from J; bases unmatched to any gene: 4. This CDR3 is 15 amino acids long. Germline V gene data show CDR1 as MGHRA and CDR2 as YSYEKL. Authors' methods: Quantification of nucleated cells was approximated via reference gene primer amplification. Repertoires were generated with immunoSEQ multiplex PCR, while TCRdb's copy carries only in-frame clones and drops some. V and J calls and clone size are given by that table; D and trimming were obtained from the DNA. This table holds approximately 50,000 clones, 92% found once. These data originate in a study of blood T cell repertoires in COVID-19. Background on the study: The United States, Italy and Spain supplied acute and convalescent COVID-19 samples. Sources were T cells, B-cell-depleted T cells, or PBMCs; the material itself was cDNA or gDNA.

The genes are TRBV4-1 and TRBJ1-4; TRBD1 agrees at 8 bases. The sequence was obtained from a man aged 50-59 years with active COVID-19. The sample comprised peripheral blood. CDR3 in DNA: TGCGCCAGCAGCCAAGATTGGACAGGGCTTGAAAAACTGTTTTTT. This codes for CASSQDWTGLEKLFF.